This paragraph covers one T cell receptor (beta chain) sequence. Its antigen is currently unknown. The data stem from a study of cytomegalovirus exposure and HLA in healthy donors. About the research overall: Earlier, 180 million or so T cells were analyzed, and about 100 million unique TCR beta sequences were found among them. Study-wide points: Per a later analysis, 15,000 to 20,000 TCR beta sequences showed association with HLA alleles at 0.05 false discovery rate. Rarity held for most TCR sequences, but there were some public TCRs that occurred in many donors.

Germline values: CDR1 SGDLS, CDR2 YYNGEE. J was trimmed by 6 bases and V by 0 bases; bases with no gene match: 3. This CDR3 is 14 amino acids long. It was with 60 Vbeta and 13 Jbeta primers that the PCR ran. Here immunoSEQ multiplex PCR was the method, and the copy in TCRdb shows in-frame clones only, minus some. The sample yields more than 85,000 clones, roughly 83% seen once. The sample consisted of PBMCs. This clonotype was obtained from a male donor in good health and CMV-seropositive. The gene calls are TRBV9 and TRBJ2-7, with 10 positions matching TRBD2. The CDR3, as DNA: TGTGCCAGCAGCGTAGATAGCGGGGGGTTCGAGCAGTACTTC. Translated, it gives CASSVDSGGFEQYF.